This T cell receptor (beta chain) was found in a study of shared clonotypes between healthy human individuals (dated by TCRdb to 2018 to 2021). Background on the whole study: The cohort comprised two women and a few men aged 18 to 49 years. For each donor, CD4 naive and CD4 memory were each run on three plates, CD8 naive on two plates, and CD8 memory on one plate. To estimate repertoire size and how much clonotypes are shared between individuals, the study performed deep sequencing of blood TCR repertoires from about five healthy adults. Libraries were prepared and TCR repertoires were sequenced by different laboratories using diverse techniques, in order to increase sequencing depth and limit assay-specific biases. Per donor, leukapheresis produced somewhere between about 0.94 and 9 billion PBMCs. Study-level results and caveats: Clonotypes shared by all four sorted-subset donors showed higher generation probabilities than non-shared clonotypes. Larger estimated clonotype richness was generally found for naive subsets than for memory subsets. Pairwise subsampling indicated that sequencing depth was expected to affect the degree of clonotype sharing among donors. The genetic and exposure-history diversity represented was limited by the small number of donors. Approximately 4.8% of naive CD4, around 3.6% of naive CD8, about 2.1% of memory CD4, and less than 0.45% of memory CD8 clonotypes were shared across a few donors. Rarefaction of sorted-subset datasets indicated incomplete sequencing despite the large sequencing depth. Sampling was limited to blood, and TCR repertoires in tissue likely differ from TCR repertoires in blood.

Concerning this clone itself: What this receptor recognizes is not known. Base qualities are not provided; no much larger clone lies one nucleotide away.

Using the deep immunoSEQ assay, multiplex PCR amplified TCR CDR3 regions from genomic DNA. Extracted genomic DNA from each cell subset was distributed evenly across all wells of several immunoSEQ 96-well plates, and each plate was treated as a replicate. For sorted subsets, 150 to 250 ng of genomic DNA, equivalent to around 31,000 T cell genomes, went into each replicate PCR. The purified libraries were quantified using a Qubit 3.0 fluorometer, sized with a Bioanalyzer 2100, and then quantified again using the KAPA Library Quantification kit. Every immunoSEQ 96-well plate was sequenced on a separate single-read 150-cycle Illumina NextSeq 550 flow cell. Per the original workflow: The immunoSEQ output contained only junctional sequences without quality scores, so filtering could not match that applied to full-length reads. Sequences were annotated with PyIR, a Python wrapper for IgBLAST v1.9, using IMGT germline references to assign V/J genes and CDR3. Reads were filtered out if the reads had weak V/J assignments (E-value above 1e-6), no CDR3, stop codons, out-of-frame junctions, or ambiguous translated residues. V3J clonotypes were defined as sequences sharing an identical inferred V gene, J gene, and CDR3 amino acid sequence. Percentage overlap between repertoires was computed as shared unique clonotypes divided by the size of the smaller repertoire. RTK rarefaction, the Chao1 estimator, and Recon v2.1 estimates of unobserved clonotypes were used to assess repertoire richness. For all TCRbeta clonotypes obtained by the gDNA method from several donors, generation probabilities were computed with OLGA. The source is immuneACCESS, and TCRdb retained only in-frame sequences with V and J called. Part of the clones is not carried over; for the studies checked, unresolved V genes explain less than half of this, and the remainder is unexplained. From that table come the V and J calls and clone size; the DNA was used to work out D and trimming. For this sample there are about 2.5 million clones; roughly 92% appear just once. The ten largest clones add up to 0.37% of the sample.

The donors were healthy, HIV-negative adults with no recently reported acute infections or vaccinations. Only Caucasian adults living in Nashville, Tennessee, USA were represented among the donors. CD4+ T cells were enriched by magnetic negative selection; naive cells were then positively selected on CD45RA, and the negative fraction formed the memory subset. Blood was collected by leukapheresis, and PBMCs were isolated by Ficoll-Histopaque density gradient centrifugation and then cryopreserved in liquid nitrogen vapor phase. Purity and quantity of every magnetically sorted T cell population were checked by analytical flow cytometry. Genomic DNA was isolated from every sorted fraction and measured by UV absorbance on a Nanodrop 2000c. This clonotype was obtained from a man between 18 and 29 years old in good health. Some clones in this sample may be carry-over from other donors' samples. The sample taken for sequencing was naive CD4+ T cells from PBMCs. The label giving this sample's cell subset or site can be read as: CD45RA+ positively selected.

The CDR3 corresponds to CASSVGDGLRAGQPQHF. DNA sequence: TGTGCCAGCAGCGTAGGAGATGGGTTAAGAGCCGGTCAGCCCCAGCATTTT. The V and J genes are TRBV9 and TRBJ1-5, with no reliable assignment of the D segment. Inclusive of the bounding cysteine and phenylalanine, the CDR3 is 17 residues long. Kept here is only the CDR3 DNA, which spans 51 bases and is read in frame from base 1. A distance of 19 bases separates the germline ends of V and J, which lose 0 bases and 6 bases respectively. CDR1 and CDR2 are drawn from the germline V gene: SGDLS, YYNGEE.